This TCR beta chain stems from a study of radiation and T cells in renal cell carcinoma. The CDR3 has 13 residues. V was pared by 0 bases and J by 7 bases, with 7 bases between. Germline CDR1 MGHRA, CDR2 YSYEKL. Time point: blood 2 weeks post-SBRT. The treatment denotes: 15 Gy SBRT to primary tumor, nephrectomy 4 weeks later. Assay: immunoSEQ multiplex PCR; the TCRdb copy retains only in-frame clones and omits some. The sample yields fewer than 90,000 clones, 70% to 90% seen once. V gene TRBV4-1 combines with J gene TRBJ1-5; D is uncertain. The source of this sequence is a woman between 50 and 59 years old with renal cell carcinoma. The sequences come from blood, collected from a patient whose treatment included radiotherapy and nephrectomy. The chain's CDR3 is CASSQEEWQPQHF. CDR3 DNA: TGCGCCAGCAGCCAAGAGGAGTGGCAGCCCCAGCATTTT.